The 20 T cell receptor beta chains listed next were all sequenced from one sample in a study of T cell clonality in common variable immunodeficiency (dated by TCRdb to between 2014 and 2017). Libraries came from the immunoSEQ multiplex PCR assay. Not all clones reach the TCRdb copy of this immuneACCESS table, which keeps in-frame sequences only. Checked studies attribute under half of the gap to unresolved V genes and leave the rest unexplained. This sample was tabulated with 30,000 to 40,000 clones, among which there are no singletons. Of the sample, 28% is held by the ten largest clones. Their recognized antigens are unknown. On the study overall, not on this receptor specifically: Reportedly, TCRbeta sequences from CVID had fewer deletions and N-nucleotide insertions, and highly modified clones with 13 or more V deletions were absent from CVID.

Material: peripheral blood mononuclear cells. All receptors derive from a human donor with common variable immunodeficiency.

This clone has at least ten counts. The sequenced CDR3 bases are TGTGCCAGCTCACCTAGGGTACTGGGAGATACG. It is translated as CASSPRVLGDT. The complete CDR3 sequence is CASSPRVLGDTQYF. This sequence joins TRBV18 and TRBJ2-3; D call uncertain. The sequenced fragment ends 3 residues before the CDR3 boundary, so the rest is inferred from the germline J gene. The V and J ends lost 3 bases and 5 bases respectively, with 12 bases between them. The germline V gene encodes CDR1 KGHSH and CDR2 LQKENI. The length of the CDR3 is 14 residues. The whole variable domain, filled in from reference TRBV18 and TRBJ2-3, reads NAGVMQNPRHLVRRRGQEARLRCSPMKGHSHVYWYRQLPEEGLKFMVYLQKENIIDESGMPKERFSAEFPKEGPSILRIQQVVRGDSAAYFCASSPRVLGDTQYFGPGTRLTVL.

This clone was seen only a few times. The CDR3 end lies 3 residues beyond the end of the read and is filled in from the germline J gene. The chain recombines TRBV19 with TRBJ1-5; weak D call: TRBD1 (5 bases). The CDR3 is 15 residues long. V lost 2 bases and J lost 5, with 13 bases in between. Per germline, CDR1 LNHDA and CDR2 SQIVND (reference sequence). The sequenced CDR3 bases are TGTGCCAGTAGTATAATCAGGGTTATAGATCAGCCC. Its protein product is CASSIIRVIDQP. The whole CDR3 sequence is CASSIIRVIDQPQHF.

This clone came up many times. The CDR3 sequence: CASTRWTSGKQETQYF. The part of the CDR3 DNA that was read is TGTGCCAGCACTCGATGGACTAGCGGGAAACAAGAGACC. This sequence joins TRBV2 and TRBJ2-5, with TRBD2 identical over 12 bases. Sequencing ends 3 residues short of the CDR3 end; the germline J gene provides the rest. The CDR3 loop spans 16 amino acids. V was clipped by 7 bases and J by 2 bases; unmatched bases: 8. Germline V lookup: CDR1 SNHLY, CDR2 FYNNEI.

A remark on this clone: The read halts 3 residues ahead of the CDR3 end, with the missing end drawn from the germline J gene. J is TRBJ2-2 and V is TRBV6-2 or TRBV6-3, with unresolved D. The V end lost 0 bases, the J end lost 1 base, and 9 bases lay between the germline ends. Germline V gene lookup returns CDR1 MNHEY and CDR2 SVGEGT. This CDR3 has 16 residues. The CDR3 region is CASSYSRRQNTGELFF. Partial CDR3 DNA: TGTGCCAGCAGTTACTCCCGGAGACAGAACACCGGGGAG.

This clone showed up just a few times. The CDR3 end lies 3 residues beyond the end of the read and is filled in from the germline J gene. The chain uses TRBV5-1 and TRBJ2-1, with D perhaps TRBD2 (7 bases). With 5 bases removed from V and 7 bases from J, the gap between germline ends came to 16 bases. The germline gives CDR1 SGHRS, CDR2 YFSETQ. The CDR3 covers 14 residues. The covered CDR3 bases are TGCGCCAGCAGTGGGCAGGGGAGGGGGAATGAG. Translating it yields CASSGQGRGNE. The full CDR3 sequence reads CASSGQGRGNEQFF.

To note about this clone: The CDR3 end lies 3 residues beyond the end of the read and is filled in from the germline J gene. The rearrangement uses TRBV5-1 and TRBJ1-3; a weak D match, TRBD1 (5 bases). Germline CDR1 and CDR2: SGHRS and YFSETQ. CDR3 size: 15 residues. Trimming took 0 bases from V and 2 from J, leaving 9 bases between them. The part of the CDR3 DNA that was read is TGCGCCAGCAGCTTGGACGGGGGTGCTGGAAACACC. It translates to CASSLDGGAGNT. The full CDR3 sequence reads CASSLDGGAGNTIYF.

This clone turned up a few times. The read ends 3 residues early relative to the CDR3; the germline J gene fills the gap. The rearrangement joins TRBV7-3 to TRBJ2-7, with 9 bases fitting TRBD2. CDR3 length: 16 amino acids. V lost 3 bases, J lost 3 bases, and 9 bases stayed unmatched. Germline V gene data show CDR1 as SGHTA and CDR2 as FQGTGA. Partial CDR3 DNA: TGTGCCAGCAGCTTTGCGGGGCTGCGGGAGGGCTACGAG. The encoded protein is CASSFAGLREGYE. The complete CDR3 reads CASSFAGLREGYEQYF.

A remark on this clone: The read gets to within 3 residues of the CDR3 end, and the germline J gene fills in the rest. The genes are TRBV19 and TRBJ1-4; possibly TRBD1 for D (5 bases). The CDR3 has 15 amino acids. The germline V gene encodes CDR1 LNHDA and CDR2 SQIVND (reference sequence). V gave up 3 bases and J gave up 8 bases, with 16 bases separating them. The part of the CDR3 DNA that was read is TGTGCCAGTAGTATCGGAAGCAGGGAGGGGGAAAAA. It codes for CASSIGSREGEK. Given in full, the CDR3 is CASSIGSREGEKLFF.

Only a few counts were recorded for this clone. The read comes to an end 3 residues before the CDR3 does, leaving the germline J gene to fill in the end. This rearrangement joins TRBV6-2 or TRBV6-3 to TRBJ2-7; 7 nucleotides line up with TRBD1. Trimming removed 2 bases from V and 0 bases from J; junction bases left unmatched: 4. CDR1 and CDR2 (germline): MNHEY, SVGEGT. The CDR3 totals 15 residues. The sequenced part of the CDR3 DNA is TGTGCCAGCAGTTACACAGGGGCTGCCTCCTACGAG. Translated: CASSYTGAASYE. The entire CDR3 sequence reads CASSYTGAASYEQYF.

The DNA read from the CDR3 is TGTGCCAGCAGTGAGGCACAGGTCTACGAG. This codes for CASSEAQVYE. The full CDR3 protein is CASSEAQVYEQYF. The V and J genes are TRBV6-1 and TRBJ2-7; D may be TRBD1 (5 bases). The DNA ends 3 residues before the CDR3 does, and the rest of the CDR3 is filled in from the germline J gene. V was shortened by 3 bases and J by 3 bases, with 9 bases between the two germline ends. CDR3 size: 13 residues. The germline CDR1 and CDR2 sequences are MNHNS and SASEGT.

This clone was seen ten or more times. The CDR3 extends 3 residues past the end of the read, so its final part is completed from the germline J gene. This chain joins TRBV11-2 and TRBJ1-2, with 7 bases matching TRBD1. The CDR3 is 15 residues long. Trimming took 4 bases from V and 7 from J; bases not matched to a gene: 12. Germline lookup yields CDR1 SGHAT and CDR2 FQNNGV. The CDR3: CASSSHRGPRSGYTF. Incomplete CDR3 DNA: TGTGCCAGCAGCTCCCACAGGGGACCCAGGTCTGGC.

Concerning this clone: The read comes to an end 3 residues before the CDR3 does, leaving the germline J gene to fill in the end. This chain uses TRBV18 with TRBJ2-7, with TRBD2 matching over 10 bases. J was trimmed by 1 base and V by 7 bases; bases with no gene match: 1. CDR3 length: 13 residues. In germline, CDR1 is KGHSH, CDR2 LQKENI. Here the CDR3 reads CASFSGGSYEQYF. CDR3 DNA (partial): TGTGCCAGCTTTAGCGGGGGGTCCTACGAG.

The sample holds many counts of this clone. The sequenced part of the CDR3 DNA is TGCGCCAGCAGTCTGGGACATACCTCCTACGAG. Its translation: CASSLGHTSYE. The complete CDR3 sequence is CASSLGHTSYEQYF. The chain combines TRBV5-1 with TRBJ2-7; weak D call: TRBD1 (6 bases). The sequenced fragment ends 3 residues before the CDR3 boundary, so the rest is inferred from the germline J gene. The ends were cut back, 5 bases at V and 0 bases at J, with 12 bases in the middle. The germline CDR1 and CDR2 sequences are SGHRS and YFSETQ. CDR3 length: 14 residues.

This clone was seen repeatedly, ten times or more. The DNA ends 3 residues before the CDR3 does, and the rest of the CDR3 is filled in from the germline J gene. The chain combines TRBV7-9 with TRBJ2-1; D not resolved. The CDR3 is made up of 15 amino acids. The V end lost 7 bases, the J end lost 4 bases, and 17 bases lay between the germline ends. Germline V lookup: CDR1 SEHNR, CDR2 FQNEAQ (reference sequence). This CDR3 reads CASTKSRTAYNEQFF. The CDR3 DNA, read in part, is TGTGCCAGCACCAAGAGCCGAACTGCTTACAATGAG.

Points on this clone: The read terminates 3 residues ahead of where the CDR3 ends, so the germline J gene completes it. This sequence joins TRBV19 and TRBJ1-5, with 7 bases lining up with TRBD1. The CDR3 has 14 residues. V lost 5 bases and J lost 7; bases outside the gene matches: 8. The germline gives CDR1 LNHDA, CDR2 SQIVND (reference sequence). CDR3 in amino acids: CASSPSDRTQPQHF. The sequenced part of the CDR3 DNA is TGTGCCAGTAGTCCTTCGGACAGGACACAGCCC.

This clone was counted a few times. This may be a read error, as it is one base from a much larger clone. The CDR3 goes on 3 residues after the read ends, and that part is filled in from the germline J gene. The rearrangement uses TRBV5-1 and TRBJ1-1; possible D gene TRBD1, 6 bases. Trimming removed 0 bases at V and 6 bases at J, with 12 bases between. Germline-derived CDR1 and CDR2 are SGHRS and YFSETQ. There are 14 residues in the CDR3. CDR3 sequence: CASSLAEGGAEAFF. The sequenced part of the CDR3 DNA is TGCGCCAGCAGCTTGGCCGAGGGGGGGGCTGAA.

This clone was counted ten times or more. The CDR3 goes on 3 residues after the read ends, and that part is filled in from the germline J gene. V usage is TRBV7-6 and J usage is TRBJ2-3; a possible D gene is TRBD2 (5 bases). CDR1 is SGHVS, CDR2 FNYEAQ, per germline. CDR3 length: 16 residues. Trimming took 2 bases from V and 0 from J, leaving 12 bases between them. The covered CDR3 bases are TGTGCCAGCAGCTTATTCGCGGGTAAAAGCACAGATACG. This sequence encodes CASSLFAGKSTDT. The whole CDR3 is CASSLFAGKSTDTQYF. Full variable domain (rest looked up from reference TRBV7-6 and TRBJ2-3): GAGVSQSPRYKVTKRGQDVALRCDPISGHVSLYWYRQALGQGPEFLTYFNYEAQQDKSGLPNDRFSAERPEGSISTLTIQRTEQRDSAMYRCASSLFAGKSTDTQYFGPGTRLTVL.

About this clone itself: The CDR3 goes on 3 residues after the read ends, and that part is filled in from the germline J gene. The chain joins TRBV6-2 or TRBV6-3 to TRBJ1-3, with D uncertain. V shed 3 bases and J shed 0 bases, with 15 bases lying between them. The germline CDR1 and CDR2 sequences are MNHEY and SVGEGT. This CDR3 spans 17 amino acids. The CDR3 reads CASSYRRSLNSGNTIYF. The CDR3 bases that were read are TGTGCCAGCAGTTATAGGCGGTCCCTCAACTCTGGAAACACC.

This clone was recorded many times. Sequencing ends 3 residues short of the CDR3 end; the germline J gene provides the rest. V is TRBV7-3 and J is TRBJ2-1; 10 nucleotides line up with TRBD2. Germline V gene sequence: CDR1 SGHTA, CDR2 FQGTGA. With V trimmed by 5 bases and J by 9 bases, 10 bases remained unmatched. The CDR3 contains 15 residues. The CDR3: CASSPAPTSGIEQFF. CDR3 DNA (partial): TGTGCCAGCAGCCCTGCCCCCACTAGCGGGATTGAG.

This clone came up a few times. The read falls 3 residues short of the CDR3 end, and the missing part is taken from the germline J gene. The genes are TRBV7-3 and TRBJ2-1; 11 positions match TRBD2. The CDR3 is 18 amino acids. The V gene end was trimmed by 2 bases and the J gene end by 4 bases; junction bases not matched to a gene: 10. The V gene's germline CDR1 is SGHTA and CDR2 FQGTGA. The CDR3 sequence: CASSLPPGLAGSYNEQFF. The sequenced part of the CDR3 DNA is TGTGCCAGCAGCTTACCTCCTGGACTAGCGGGTTCTTACAATGAG. Combining the CDR3 with reference TRBV7-3 and TRBJ2-1 gives the whole variable domain GAGVSQTPSNKVTEKGKYVELRCDPISGHTALYWYRQSLGQGPEFLIYFQGTGAADDSGLPNDRFFAVRPEGSVSTLKIQRTERGDSAVYLCASSLPPGLAGSYNEQFFGPGTRLTVL.